These 6 T cell receptor beta chains were sequenced from one sample in a study of CD4 T cells in relation to SARS-CoV-2 and coronaviruses. CD4+ T cells from unexposed donors were obtained before the COVID-19 pandemic (2011-2018). The cells were cultured for around ten days before CD4+ T cells were isolated. Here immunoSEQ multiplex PCR was the method, and the copy in TCRdb shows in-frame clones only, minus some. The sample records 9,500 to 12,000 clones, 80% to 90% being singletons. Their cognate antigens are unknown. Sequencing input: CD4+ T cells from PBMCs, cultured in vitro. These receptors came from a human donor in good health.

The chain combines TRBV19 with TRBJ2-7, with D unclear. Germline CDR1 reads LNHDA; CDR2 reads SQIVND (reference sequence). The CDR3 is 12 residues long. V was cut by 1 base and J by 5 bases, with 6 bases left in between. The chain's CDR3 is CASSIARDEQYF. The CDR3 nucleotides read TGTGCCAGTAGTATAGCTCGGGACGAGCAGTACTTC.

CDR3 region: CASSIPGQMNTEAFF. The DNA for the CDR3 is TGTGCCAGTAGTATACCCGGACAGATGAACACTGAAGCTTTCTTT. This rearrangement joins TRBV19 to TRBJ1-1; TRBD1 is a possible D gene (6 bases). V dropped 2 bases and J dropped 0 bases, with 10 bases sitting between them. There are 15 residues in the CDR3. Germline loops: CDR1 LNHDA, CDR2 SQIVND (reference sequence). Complete variable domain (other parts from reference TRBV19 and TRBJ1-1): DGGITQSPKYLFRKEGQNVTLSCEQNLNHDAMYWYRQDPGQGLRLIYYSQIVNDFQKGDIAEGYSVSREKKESFPLTVTSAQKNPTAFYLCASSIPGQMNTEAFFGQGTRLTVV.

V is TRBV3-1 (or the pseudogene TRBV3-2) and J is TRBJ2-1; 15 nucleotides line up with TRBD2. The CDR3 totals 16 residues. The germline V gene encodes CDR1 LGHDT and CDR2 YNNKEL (reference sequence). V shed 4 bases, J shed 8 bases, and the junction held 6 bases outside the gene matches. CDR3 sequence (DNA): TGTGCCAGCAGCCGAAGGACTAGCGGGGGGGCCCATGAGCAGTTCTTC. Translated, it gives CASSRRTSGGAHEQFF.

The chain uses TRBV24-1 and TRBJ1-1; TRBD1 aligns across 11 bases. Germline lookup yields CDR1 KGHDR and CDR2 SFDVKD. This CDR3 is built from 13 residues. V gave up 4 bases and J gave up 11 bases; unmatched junction bases: 5. The CDR3 reads CATSDGQGAAAFF. The CDR3 region has the DNA TGTGCCACCAGTGACGGACAGGGGGCGGCGGCTTTCTTT.

The chain has TRBV10-3 and TRBJ1-4, with D unresolved. This CDR3 comprises 13 residues. From germline, CDR1 is ENHRY and CDR2 SYGVKD. Trimming cost V 1 base and J 8 bases, with 8 bases left between them. CDR3 coding DNA: TGTGCCATCAGTGAGTTTTCAGACGAAAAACTGTTTTTT. Translated, it gives CAISEFSDEKLFF.

This clone was seen a handful of times. The V and J genes are TRBV10-3 and TRBJ1-2; D perhaps matches TRBD1 (6 bases). The CDR3 covers 14 residues. Between the trimmed V and J ends, which lost 3 bases and 1 base, there was a span of 9 bases. Per germline, CDR1 ENHRY and CDR2 SYGVKD. The DNA for the CDR3 is TGTGCCATCAGTGATGGACAGATTAACTATGGCTACACCTTC. Translation: CAISDGQINYGYTF.